This TCR beta chain was retrieved from a study of shared clonotypes between healthy human individuals. Study summary: There were three CD4 naive, three CD4 memory, two CD8 naive and one CD8 memory plates per donor.

The CDR3 totals 15 residues. In germline, CDR1 is SEHNR, CDR2 FQNEAQ (reference sequence). The trim removed 5 bases at V and 7 bases at J, leaving 8 bases unmatched. The study's findings and limits: Of the naive CD4 clonotypes, roughly 5.2% were shared across a handful of donors.

The method was immunoSEQ multiplex PCR; TCRdb's version includes in-frame clones alone and lacks a portion of them. The sample records 400,000 to 600,000 clones, 95% to 96% being singletons. Concerning this clone: The target antigen is unknown.

The chain couples TRBV7-9 to TRBJ2-1, with 10 bases lining up with TRBD2. Sequencing was performed on naive CD4+ T cells sorted from blood. The subset: CD45RA+ positively selected. The clonotype was recovered from a woman in her 30s in good health. This CDR3 is CASSPPGLARNEQFF. For the CDR3, the DNA is TGTGCCAGCAGCCCACCGGGACTAGCGAGGAATGAGCAGTTCTTC. Full variable domain (remainder filled in from reference TRBV7-9 and TRBJ2-1): DTGVSQNPRHKITKRGQNVTFRCDPISEHNRLYWYRQTLGQGPEFLTYFQNEAQLEKSRLLSDRFSAERPKGSFSTLEIQRTEQGDSAMYLCASSPPGLARNEQFFGPGTRLTVL.